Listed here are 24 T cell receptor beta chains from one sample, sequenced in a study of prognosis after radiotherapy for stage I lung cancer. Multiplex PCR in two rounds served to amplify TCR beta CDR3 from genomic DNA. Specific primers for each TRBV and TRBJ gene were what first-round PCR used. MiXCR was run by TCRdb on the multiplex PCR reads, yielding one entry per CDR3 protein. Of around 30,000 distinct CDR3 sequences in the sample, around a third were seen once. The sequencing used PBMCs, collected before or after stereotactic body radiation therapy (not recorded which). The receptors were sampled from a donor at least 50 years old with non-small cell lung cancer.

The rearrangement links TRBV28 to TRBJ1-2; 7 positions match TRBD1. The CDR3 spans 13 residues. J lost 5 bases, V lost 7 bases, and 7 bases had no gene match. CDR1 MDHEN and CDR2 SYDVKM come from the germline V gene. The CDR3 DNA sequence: TGTGCCAGCATTGTACAGGGGAAATATGGCTACACCTTC. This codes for CASIVQGKYGYTF.

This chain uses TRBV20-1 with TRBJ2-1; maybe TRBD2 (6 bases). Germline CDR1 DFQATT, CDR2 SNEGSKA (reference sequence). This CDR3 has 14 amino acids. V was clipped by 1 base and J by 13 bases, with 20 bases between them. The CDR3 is CSARGGVAEGLQFF. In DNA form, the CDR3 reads TGCAGTGCTAGAGGCGGGGTAGCGGAGGGCCTCCAGTTCTTC.

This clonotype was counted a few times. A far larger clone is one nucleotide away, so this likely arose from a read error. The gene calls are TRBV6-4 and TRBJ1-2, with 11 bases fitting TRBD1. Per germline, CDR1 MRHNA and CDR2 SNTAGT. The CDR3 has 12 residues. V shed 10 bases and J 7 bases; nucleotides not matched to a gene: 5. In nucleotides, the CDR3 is TGTGCCATCGGACAGGGGGCGATTGGCTACACCTTC. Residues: CAIGQGAIGYTF.

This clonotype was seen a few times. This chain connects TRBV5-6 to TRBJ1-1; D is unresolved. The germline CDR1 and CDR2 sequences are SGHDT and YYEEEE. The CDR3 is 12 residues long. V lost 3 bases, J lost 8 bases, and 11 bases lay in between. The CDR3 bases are TGTGCCAGCAGCTGGTCCCGGGGAGAAGCTTTCTTT. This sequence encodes CASSWSRGEAFF.

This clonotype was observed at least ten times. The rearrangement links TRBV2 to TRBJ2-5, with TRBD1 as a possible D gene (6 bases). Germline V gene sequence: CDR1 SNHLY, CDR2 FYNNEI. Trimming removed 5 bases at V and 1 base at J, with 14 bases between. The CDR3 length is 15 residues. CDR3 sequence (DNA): TGTGCCAGCAGTCTACAAAACAGGGTCCAAGAGACCCAGTACTTC. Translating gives CASSLQNRVQETQYF.

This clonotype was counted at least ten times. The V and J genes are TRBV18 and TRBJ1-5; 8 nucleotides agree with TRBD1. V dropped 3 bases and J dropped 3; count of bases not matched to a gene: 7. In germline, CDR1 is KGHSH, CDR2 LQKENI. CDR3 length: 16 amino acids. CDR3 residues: CASSPGTGGTNQPQHF. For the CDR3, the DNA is TGTGCCAGCTCACCTGGGACAGGAGGGACCAATCAGCCCCAGCATTTT.

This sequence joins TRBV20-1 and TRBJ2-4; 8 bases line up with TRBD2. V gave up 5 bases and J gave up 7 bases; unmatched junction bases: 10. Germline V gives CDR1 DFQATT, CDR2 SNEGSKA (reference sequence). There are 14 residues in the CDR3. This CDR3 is CSARQRGGGNIQYF. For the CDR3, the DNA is TGCAGTGCTCGTCAACGGGGGGGTGGGAACATTCAGTACTTC.

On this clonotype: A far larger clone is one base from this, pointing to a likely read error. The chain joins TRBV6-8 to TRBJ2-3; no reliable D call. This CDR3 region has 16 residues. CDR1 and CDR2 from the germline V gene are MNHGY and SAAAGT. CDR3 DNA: TGTGCCGGCAGTTGGTCCTTGACTTCTAGCACAGATACGCAGTATTTT. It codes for CAGSWSLTSSTDTQYF.

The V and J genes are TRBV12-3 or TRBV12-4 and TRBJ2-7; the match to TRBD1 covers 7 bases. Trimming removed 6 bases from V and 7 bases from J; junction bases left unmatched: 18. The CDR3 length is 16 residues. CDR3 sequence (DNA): TGTGCCAGCAGCCATAGCCGGGACAGAGGGAGTTGGGAGCAGTACTTC. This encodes CASSHSRDRGSWEQYF.

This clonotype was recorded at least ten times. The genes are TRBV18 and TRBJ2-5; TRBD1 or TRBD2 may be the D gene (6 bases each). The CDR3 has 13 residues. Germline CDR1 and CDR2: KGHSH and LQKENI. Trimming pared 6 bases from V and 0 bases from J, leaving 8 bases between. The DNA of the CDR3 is TGTGCCAGCTCGGGGGGCGACCAAGAGACCCAGTACTTC. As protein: CASSGGDQETQYF.

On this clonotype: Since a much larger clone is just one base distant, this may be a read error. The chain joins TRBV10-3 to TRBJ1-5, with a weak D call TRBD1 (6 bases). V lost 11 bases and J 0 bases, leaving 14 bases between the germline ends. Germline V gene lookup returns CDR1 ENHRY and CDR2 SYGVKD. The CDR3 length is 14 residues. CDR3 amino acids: CASDGTNSNQPQHF. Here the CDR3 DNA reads TGTGCCTCCGACGGGACAAATAGCAATCAGCCCCAGCATTTT.

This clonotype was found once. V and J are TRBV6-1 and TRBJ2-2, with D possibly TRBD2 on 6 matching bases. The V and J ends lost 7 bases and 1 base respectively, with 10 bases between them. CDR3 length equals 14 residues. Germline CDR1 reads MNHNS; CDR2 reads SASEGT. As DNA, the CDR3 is TGTGCCAGCACTGCCGGGAGGAACACCGGGGAGCTGTTTTTT. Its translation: CASTAGRNTGELFF.

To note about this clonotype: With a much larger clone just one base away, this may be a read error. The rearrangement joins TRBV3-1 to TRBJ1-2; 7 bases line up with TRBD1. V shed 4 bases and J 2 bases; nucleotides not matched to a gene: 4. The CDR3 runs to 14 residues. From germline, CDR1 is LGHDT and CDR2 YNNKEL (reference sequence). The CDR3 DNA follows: TGTGCCAGCAGCCTGGGACAGATCAACTATGGCTACACCTTC. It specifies CASSLGQINYGYTF.

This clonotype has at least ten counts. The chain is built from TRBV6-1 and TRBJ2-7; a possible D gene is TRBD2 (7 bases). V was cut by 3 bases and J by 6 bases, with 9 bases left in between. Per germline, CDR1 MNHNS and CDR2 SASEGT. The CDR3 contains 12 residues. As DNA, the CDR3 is TGTGCCAGCAGTGATGCGGGGGCCGAGCAGTACTTC. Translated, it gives CASSDAGAEQYF.

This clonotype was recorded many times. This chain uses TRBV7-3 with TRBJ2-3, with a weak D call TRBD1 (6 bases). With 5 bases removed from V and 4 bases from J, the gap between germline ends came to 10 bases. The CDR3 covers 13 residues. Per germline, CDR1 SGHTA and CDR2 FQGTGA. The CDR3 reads CASSPTGSDTQYF. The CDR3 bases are TGTGCCAGCAGCCCGACAGGTTCAGATACGCAGTATTTT.

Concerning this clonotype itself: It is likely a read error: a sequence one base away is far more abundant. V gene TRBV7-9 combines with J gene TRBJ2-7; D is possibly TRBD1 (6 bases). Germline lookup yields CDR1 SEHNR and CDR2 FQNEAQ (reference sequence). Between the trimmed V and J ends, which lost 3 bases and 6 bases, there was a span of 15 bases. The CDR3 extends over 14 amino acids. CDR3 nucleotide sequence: TGTGCCAGCAGCTTGCGACAGGCCATCGCCGAGCAGTACTTC. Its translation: CASSLRQAIAEQYF.

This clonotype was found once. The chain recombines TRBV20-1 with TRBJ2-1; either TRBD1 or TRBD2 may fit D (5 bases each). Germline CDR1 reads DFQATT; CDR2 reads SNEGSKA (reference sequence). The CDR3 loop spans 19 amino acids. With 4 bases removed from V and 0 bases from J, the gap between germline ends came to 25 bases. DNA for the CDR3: TGCAGTGCTATAGCCCTCGAGCTAGCTGGGGGTAGCTCCTACAATGAGCAGTTCTTC. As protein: CSAIALELAGGSSYNEQFF.

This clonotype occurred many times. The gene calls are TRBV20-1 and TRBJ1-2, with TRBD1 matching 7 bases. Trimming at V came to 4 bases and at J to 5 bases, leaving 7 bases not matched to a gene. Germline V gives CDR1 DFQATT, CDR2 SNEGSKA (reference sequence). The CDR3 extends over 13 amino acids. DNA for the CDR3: TGCAGTGCTAAAGCCGGGACAGATTATGGCTACACCTTC. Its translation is CSAKAGTDYGYTF.

The CDR3 DNA reads as TGCGCCAGCAGCTTGTTCTCTAGCGGGGGGGCAGCAGATACGCAGTATTTT. Amino acids: CASSLFSSGGAADTQYF. V and J are TRBV5-1 and TRBJ2-3; the match to TRBD2 covers 12 bases. Losses at the gene ends were 1 base for V and 4 bases for J; bases not matched to a gene: 7. The CDR3 spans 17 residues. CDR1 is SGHRS and CDR2 is YFSETQ in the germline V gene.

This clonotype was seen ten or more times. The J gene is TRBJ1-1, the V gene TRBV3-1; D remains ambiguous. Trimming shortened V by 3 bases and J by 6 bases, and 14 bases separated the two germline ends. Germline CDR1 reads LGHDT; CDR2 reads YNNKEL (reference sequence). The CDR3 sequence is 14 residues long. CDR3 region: CASSHSRAWPEAFF. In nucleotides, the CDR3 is TGTGCCAGCAGCCATTCAAGGGCATGGCCTGAAGCTTTCTTT.

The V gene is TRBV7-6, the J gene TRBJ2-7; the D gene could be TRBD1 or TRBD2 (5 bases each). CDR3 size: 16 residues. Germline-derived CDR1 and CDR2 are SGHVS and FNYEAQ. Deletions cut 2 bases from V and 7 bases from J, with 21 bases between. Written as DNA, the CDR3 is TGTGCCAGCAGCTTATATGGGGGTCTACGACCTCGGGAGCAGTACTTC. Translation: CASSLYGGLRPREQYF.

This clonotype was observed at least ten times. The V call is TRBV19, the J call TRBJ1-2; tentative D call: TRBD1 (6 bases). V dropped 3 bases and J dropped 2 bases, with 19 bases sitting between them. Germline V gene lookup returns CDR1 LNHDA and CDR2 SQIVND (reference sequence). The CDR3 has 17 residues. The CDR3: CASSIHLGGNVNYGYTF. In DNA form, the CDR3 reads TGTGCCAGTAGTATCCACCTCGGGGGCAATGTAAACTATGGCTACACCTTC. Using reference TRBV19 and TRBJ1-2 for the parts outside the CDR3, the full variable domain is DGGITQSPKYLFRKEGQNVTLSCEQNLNHDAMYWYRQDPGQGLRLIYYSQIVNDFQKGDIAEGYSVSREKKESFPLTVTSAQKNPTAFYLCASSIHLGGNVNYGYTFGSGTRLTVV.

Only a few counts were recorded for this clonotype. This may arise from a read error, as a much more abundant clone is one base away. CDR3 DNA sequence: TGCGCCAGCAGCCAAGATCATATTCGGGCAACTAATGGAAAACTGTTTTTT. Amino acids: CASSQDHIRATNGKLFF. The chain couples TRBV4-3 to TRBJ1-4; D unclear. CDR1 is LGHNA and CDR2 is YSLEER in the germline V gene. The CDR3 length is 17 residues.

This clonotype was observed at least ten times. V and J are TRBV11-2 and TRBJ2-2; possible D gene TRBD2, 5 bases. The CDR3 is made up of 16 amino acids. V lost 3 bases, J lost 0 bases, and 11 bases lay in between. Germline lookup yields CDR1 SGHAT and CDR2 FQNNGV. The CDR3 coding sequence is TGTGCCAGCAGCTTCCAATCCGGGACGAACACCGGGGAGCTGTTTTTT. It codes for CASSFQSGTNTGELFF.